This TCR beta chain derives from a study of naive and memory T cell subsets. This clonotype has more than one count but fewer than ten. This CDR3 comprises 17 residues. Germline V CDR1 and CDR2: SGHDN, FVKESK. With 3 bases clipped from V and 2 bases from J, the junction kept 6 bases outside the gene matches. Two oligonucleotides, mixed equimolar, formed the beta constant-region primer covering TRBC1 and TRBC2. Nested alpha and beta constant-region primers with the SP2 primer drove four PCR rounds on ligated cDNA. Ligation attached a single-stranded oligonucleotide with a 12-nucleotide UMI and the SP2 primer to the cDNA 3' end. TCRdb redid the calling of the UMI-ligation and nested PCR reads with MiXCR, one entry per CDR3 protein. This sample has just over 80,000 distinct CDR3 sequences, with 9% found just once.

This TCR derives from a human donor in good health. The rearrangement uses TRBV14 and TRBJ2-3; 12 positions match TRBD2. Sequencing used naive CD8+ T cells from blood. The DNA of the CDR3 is TGTGCCAGCAGCCAGGAGACTAGCGGGAGCCTCACAGATACGCAGTATTTT. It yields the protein CASSQETSGSLTDTQYF. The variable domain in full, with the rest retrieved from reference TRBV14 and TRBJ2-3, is EAGVTQFPSHSVIEKGQTVTLRCDPISGHDNLYWYRRVMGKEIKFLLHFVKESKQDESGMPNNRFLAERTGGTYSTLKVQPAELEDSGVYFCASSQETSGSLTDTQYFGPGTRLTVL.